This T cell receptor (beta chain) emerged from a study of shared clonotypes between healthy human individuals. A deep-level run was used for the assay. The table came from immunoSEQ multiplex PCR; TCRdb's copy has only in-frame clones and leaves some out. The table has about 980,000 clones, around three quarters seen once. This CDR3 spans 11 amino acids. The germline gives CDR1 SGHTA, CDR2 FQGNSA. Trimming took 3 bases from V and 8 from J, leaving 8 bases between them. The genes are TRBV7-2 and TRBJ2-7; no reliable D call. This sequence originates from a man aged 18-30 years in good health. The specimen was memory CD4+ T cells sorted from blood. Subset described: CD45RA-negative fraction. CDR3 DNA: TGTGCCAGCAGCTTGGGGTGGAAGCAGTACTTC. It specifies CASSLGWKQYF.